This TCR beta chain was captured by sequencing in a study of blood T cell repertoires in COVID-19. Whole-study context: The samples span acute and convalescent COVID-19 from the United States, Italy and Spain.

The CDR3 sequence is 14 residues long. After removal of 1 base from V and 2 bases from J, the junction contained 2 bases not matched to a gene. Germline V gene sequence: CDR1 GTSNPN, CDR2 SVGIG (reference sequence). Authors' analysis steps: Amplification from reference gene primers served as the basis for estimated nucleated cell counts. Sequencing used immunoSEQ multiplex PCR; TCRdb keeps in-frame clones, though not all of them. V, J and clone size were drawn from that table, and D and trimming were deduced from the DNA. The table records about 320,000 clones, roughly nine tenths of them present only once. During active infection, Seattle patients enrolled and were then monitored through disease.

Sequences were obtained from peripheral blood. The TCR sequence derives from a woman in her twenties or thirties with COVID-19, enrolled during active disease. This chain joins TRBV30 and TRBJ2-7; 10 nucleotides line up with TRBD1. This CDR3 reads CAWSEGQGPYEQYF. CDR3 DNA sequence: TGTGCCTGGAGTGAGGGACAGGGGCCCTACGAGCAGTACTTC.